Listed below are T cell receptor beta chains from one sample, sequenced in a study of CD8 T cells in ankylosing spondylitis. MiXCR was run by TCRdb on the 5' RACE reads, yielding one entry per CDR3 protein. Of roughly 230,000 distinct CDR3 sequences in the sample, about a sixth were seen once. Sequencing was performed on blood, either unsorted or a sorted T cell fraction (not recorded which). These receptors were collected from a male donor with ankylosing spondylitis or in good health (not recorded which). Both conserved end residues are part of each CDR3. Fields, in order: J gene, V gene, CDR3 protein.

>TRBJ1-4|TRBV10-3
CAISEQGNEKLFF
>TRBJ2-3|TRBV6-2/TRBV6-3
CASGSVVTDTQYF
>TRBJ2-7|TRBV4-3
CASSQDRWGEQYF
>TRBJ2-3|TRBV29-1
CSVLAGEVADTQYF
>TRBJ1-3|TRBV29-1
CSVEGRRDADGNTIYF
>TRBJ2-2|TRBV2
CASSGGGGRAGAGELFF
>TRBJ1-1|TRBV18
CASSPLTGTGFTEAFF
>TRBJ2-1|TRBV6-2/TRBV6-3
CASSLAVEQFF
>TRBJ1-5|TRBV20-1
CSARSGGTENQPQHF
>TRBJ2-1|TRBV20-1
CSARDLMASGSVDEQFF
>TRBJ1-1|TRBV20-1
CSANRVTEAFF